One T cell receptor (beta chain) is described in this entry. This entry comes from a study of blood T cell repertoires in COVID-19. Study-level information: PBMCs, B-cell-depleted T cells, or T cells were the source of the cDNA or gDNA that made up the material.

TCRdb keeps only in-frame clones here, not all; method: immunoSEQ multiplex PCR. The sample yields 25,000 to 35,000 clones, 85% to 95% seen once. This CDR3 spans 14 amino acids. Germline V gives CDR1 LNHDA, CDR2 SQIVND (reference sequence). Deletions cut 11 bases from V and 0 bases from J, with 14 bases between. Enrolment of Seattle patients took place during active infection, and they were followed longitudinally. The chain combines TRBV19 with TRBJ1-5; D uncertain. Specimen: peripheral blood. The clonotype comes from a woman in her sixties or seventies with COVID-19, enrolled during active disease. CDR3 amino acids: CASGREISNQPQHF. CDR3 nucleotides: TGTGCCTCCGGTCGGGAGATTAGCAATCAGCCCCAGCATTTT.